The 9 T cell receptor beta chains below all came from one sample that was sequenced in a study of T cell repertoires in cytomegalovirus infection. Via MiXCR, TCRdb re-called the reads, giving one row per CDR3 protein. The table lists 150,000 to 200,000 distinct CDR3 sequences, 13% to 15% of them singletons. Sequenced sample: PBMCs. These receptors originate from a human donor in good health (CMV status not recorded). Some clones in this sample may be carry-over from other donors' samples.

The chain combines TRBV5-4 with TRBJ1-2; possible D gene TRBD1, 6 bases. The V end was cut by 6 bases, the J end by 3 bases, with 15 bases between. This CDR3 is 14 amino acids long. Germline CDR1 reads SGHNT; CDR2 reads YYREEE (reference sequence). CDR3 loop: CASTLTGEDYGYTF. CDR3 coding DNA: TGTGCCAGCACGCTGACAGGCGAGGACTATGGCTACACCTTC.

The rearrangement uses TRBV5-1 and TRBJ2-7; D unclear. Germline CDR1 and CDR2: SGHRS and YFSETQ. The CDR3 length is 13 residues. V gave up 5 bases and J gave up 4 bases, with 13 bases separating them. CDR3 amino acids: CASSYSTPYEQYF. Written as DNA, the CDR3 is TGCGCCAGCAGTTACTCGACGCCATACGAGCAGTACTTC.

The chain carries TRBV28 and TRBJ2-1, with 9 bases that match TRBD2. Looked up from germline, CDR1 is MDHEN and CDR2 is SYDVKM. Trimming removed 6 bases from V and 4 bases from J; junction bases left unmatched: 13. CDR3 length equals 17 residues. The CDR3: CASSLPLAGFHYNEQFF. The CDR3 DNA follows: TGTGCCAGCAGCCTACCGCTAGCGGGATTTCATTACAATGAGCAGTTCTTC.

This clonotype was counted a few times. The chain carries TRBV10-3 and TRBJ2-7; D unclear. Germline V lookup: CDR1 ENHRY, CDR2 SYGVKD. The CDR3 length is 14 residues. The V end was cut by 4 bases, the J end by 3 bases, with 13 bases between. The CDR3 is CAISGRARVYEQYF. The DNA of the CDR3 is TGTGCCATCAGTGGCCGGGCTCGAGTCTACGAGCAGTACTTC.

The chain carries TRBV18 and TRBJ1-5; D is possibly TRBD1 (5 bases). V lost 6 bases and J lost 9, with 21 bases in between. The CDR3 length is 15 residues. From germline, CDR1 is KGHSH and CDR2 LQKENI. The CDR3 here is CASSPQAGGEGPQHF. The CDR3 DNA follows: TGTGCCAGCTCTCCCCAGGCTGGGGGTGAAGGGCCCCAGCATTTT.

In its sample, this clonotype was seen once. This may be a read error, as it is one base from a much larger clone. The chain combines TRBV29-1 with TRBJ1-1; D is uncertain. CDR3 length equals 12 residues. V was cut by 3 bases and J by 1 base, with 6 bases left in between. Germline assignment: CDR1 SQVTM and CDR2 ANQGSEA. The CDR3 spells CSVDQPNTEAFF. The CDR3 coding sequence is TGCAGCGTTGATCAGCCGAACACTGAAGCTTTCTTT.

Many counts were recorded for this clonotype. The chain joins TRBV7-8 to TRBJ2-7; possibly TRBD2 for D (6 bases). CDR3 length: 16 amino acids. Trimming cost V 4 bases and J 0 bases, with 16 bases left between them. CDR1 and CDR2 (germline): SGHVS, FQNEAQ. CDR3: CASSSPFGDSSYEQYF. CDR3 in DNA: TGTGCCAGCAGCTCCCCCTTTGGGGACTCCTCCTACGAGCAGTACTTC.

The V and J genes are TRBV4-2 and TRBJ2-1; 10 bases line up with TRBD2. The V and J ends lost 0 bases and 9 bases, in that order; junction bases with no gene match: 8. CDR1 and CDR2 (germline): LGHNA, YNFKEQ. This CDR3 has 16 residues. The CDR3 DNA follows: TGTGCCAGCAGCCAAGAGAAGCTAGCGGGAGAAATTGAGCAGTTCTTC. Translated, it gives CASSQEKLAGEIEQFF.

This clonotype was seen at least ten times. This chain links TRBV6-2 or TRBV6-3 with TRBJ1-1; no firm D call. This CDR3 has 14 amino acids. Germline lookup yields CDR1 MNHEY and CDR2 SVGEGT. V was cut by 4 bases and J by 1 base, with 10 bases left in between. The CDR3 region is CASSSGRQNTEAFF. The CDR3 DNA is TGTGCCAGCAGTTCTGGTCGGCAGAACACTGAAGCTTTCTTT.